The rows below give T cell receptor beta chains drawn from one sample of a study of blood T cell repertoires in COVID-19. The assay was immunoSEQ multiplex PCR, and TCRdb's table has in-frame clones only and misses some. Among about 150,000 clones listed, about 90% were seen once. The sample consisted of peripheral blood. The receptors come from a man in his fifties or sixties with acute or convalescent COVID-19. The CDR3 runs from the conserved cysteine through the conserved F or W. Each record gives: D gene, clone size, V gene, CDR3 length, J gene, CDR3 protein, CDR3 DNA. D genes are given only for firm matches. The listing skips clone size in some rows; elsewhere it reads once, few, many or a size class.

D: TRBD2
size: once
V: TRBV10-2
length: 14
J: TRBJ2-7
CDR3: CASSASGSVYEQYF
DNA: TGCGCCAGCAGCGCAAGCGGGAGTGTTTACGAGCAGTACTTC

D: TRBD1
size: NA
V: TRBV18
length: 15
J: TRBJ1-2
CDR3: CASSPRTGTGDGYTF
DNA: TGTGCCAGCTCACCCCGGACAGGGACGGGAGATGGCTACACCTTC

D: TRBD1
size: NA
V: TRBV15
length: 13
J: TRBJ1-5
CDR3: CATAGRGNQPQHF
DNA: TGTGCCACCGCGGGCAGGGGGAATCAGCCCCAGCATTTT

D: NA
size: NA
V: TRBV11-3
length: 15
J: TRBJ1-2
CDR3: CASSSPGGLNYGYTF
DNA: TGTGCCAGCAGCTCCCCGGGGGGATTAAACTATGGCTACACCTTC

D: NA
size: NA
V: TRBV7-2
length: 14
J: TRBJ1-2
CDR3: CASSLVGGPHGYTF
DNA: TGTGCCAGCAGCTTAGTCGGGGGGCCACATGGCTACACCTTC

D: TRBD2
size: NA
V: TRBV10-3
length: 19
J: TRBJ2-7
CDR3: CAISESTAKASGIPYEQYF
DNA: TGTGCCATCAGTGAGTCCACCGCAAAGGCTAGCGGGATCCCCTACGAGCAGTACTTC

D: NA
size: once
V: TRBV7-2
length: 14
J: TRBJ1-3
CDR3: CASTLTGYGNTIYF
DNA: TGTGCCAGCACCTTAACAGGGTACGGAAACACCATATATTTT

D: NA
size: NA
V: TRBV2
length: 15
J: TRBJ2-2
CDR3: CASSETGQNTGELFF
DNA: TGTGCCAGCAGTGAAACAGGACAGAACACCGGGGAGCTGTTTTTT

D: NA
size: NA
V: TRBV7-8
length: 15
J: TRBJ1-3
CDR3: CASSPIMSSGNTIYF
DNA: TGTGCCAGCAGCCCGATCATGAGCTCTGGAAACACCATATATTTT

D: TRBD1
size: NA
V: TRBV3-1/TRBV3-2
length: 15
J: TRBJ1-3
CDR3: CASSQADRFGNTIYF
DNA: TGTGCCAGCAGCCAAGCGGACAGGTTCGGAAACACCATATATTTT

D: TRBD2
size: once
V: TRBV7-6
length: 16
J: TRBJ2-1
CDR3: CASSLAGTSGYNEQFF
DNA: TGTGCCAGCAGCTTAGCCGGGACTAGCGGATACAATGAGCAGTTCTTC

D: NA
size: NA
V: TRBV3-1/TRBV3-2
length: 16
J: TRBJ1-2
CDR3: CASSQDPRGKDGGYTF
DNA: TGTGCCAGCAGCCAAGATCCCCGAGGGAAAGACGGCGGCTACACCTTC

D: TRBD1
size: NA
V: TRBV28
length: 16
J: TRBJ1-1
CDR3: CASSQTGGEWNTEAFF
DNA: TGTGCCAGCAGCCAGACAGGGGGGGAGTGGAACACTGAAGCTTTCTTT

D: NA
size: NA
V: TRBV12-3/TRBV12-4
length: 13
J: TRBJ1-5
CDR3: CASSYGDNQPQHF
DNA: TGTGCCAGCAGTTACGGGGACAATCAGCCCCAGCATTTT

D: TRBD1
size: NA
V: TRBV27
length: 15
J: TRBJ1-6
CDR3: CASSLTGAYNSPLHF
DNA: TGTGCCAGCAGTTTGACAGGGGCGTATAATTCACCCCTCCACTTT

D: NA
size: once
V: TRBV5-1
length: 14
J: TRBJ1-2
CDR3: CASSLVSTSGGYTF
DNA: TGCGCCAGCAGCTTGGTCTCGACATCGGGAGGCTACACCTTC

D: TRBD1
size: NA
V: TRBV19
length: 14
J: TRBJ1-2
CDR3: CASGTGQQQYGYTF
DNA: TGTGCCAGTGGGACAGGACAACAGCAGTATGGCTACACCTTC

D: NA
size: NA
V: TRBV19
length: 19
J: TRBJ1-2
CDR3: CASSTKMLLSGSQNYGYTF
DNA: TGTGCCAGTAGTACGAAAATGCTCCTTTCCGGGAGTCAGAACTATGGCTACACCTTC

D: NA
size: NA
V: TRBV11-2
length: 13
J: TRBJ2-7
CDR3: CASSSQEGYEQYF
DNA: TGTGCCAGCAGCTCACAGGAAGGTTACGAGCAGTACTTC

D: NA
size: NA
V: TRBV13
length: 16
J: TRBJ2-2
CDR3: CASSAALTSKAGELFF
DNA: TGTGCCAGCAGCGCAGCCCTGACTAGTAAGGCCGGGGAGCTGTTTTTT

D: NA
size: NA
V: TRBV19
length: 13
J: TRBJ2-2
CDR3: CATNPGRAGELFF
DNA: TGTGCCACCAATCCAGGTCGTGCCGGGGAGCTGTTTTTT

D: TRBD1
size: once
V: TRBV5-1
length: 12
J: TRBJ1-2
CDR3: CASSVDRFFYTF
DNA: TGCGCCAGCAGCGTGGACAGGTTTTTCTACACCTTC

D: NA
size: NA
V: TRBV10-1
length: 15
J: TRBJ1-5
CDR3: CASSESVSGNQPQHF
DNA: TGCGCCAGCAGTGAGTCGGTCTCGGGTAATCAGCCCCAGCATTTT

D: NA
size: NA
V: TRBV5-6
length: 15
J: TRBJ1-6
CDR3: CASSWAGGNNSPLHF
DNA: TGTGCCAGCAGCTGGGCCGGGGGTAATAATTCACCCCTCCACTTT

D: NA
size: NA
V: TRBV6-5
length: 13
J: TRBJ2-6
CDR3: CASTGAGANVLTF
DNA: TGTGCCAGCACAGGGGCCGGGGCCAACGTCCTGACTTTC

D: NA
size: NA
V: TRBV7-3
length: 13
J: TRBJ2-7
CDR3: CASSPDGEYEQYF
DNA: TGTGCCAGCAGCCCGGACGGGGAGTACGAGCAGTACTTC

D: TRBD1
size: NA
V: TRBV15
length: 16
J: TRBJ2-1
CDR3: CATSRMSQGAGNEQFF
DNA: TGTGCCACCAGCAGAATGTCTCAGGGGGCAGGCAATGAGCAGTTCTTC

D: NA
size: NA
V: TRBV7-9
length: 12
J: TRBJ2-1
CDR3: CASSLVGDEQFF
DNA: TGTGCCAGCAGCTTAGTGGGCGATGAGCAGTTCTTC

D: TRBD1
size: NA
V: TRBV27
length: 14
J: TRBJ1-4
CDR3: CASRLDRLNEKLFF
DNA: TGTGCCAGCAGACTGGACAGGCTGAATGAAAAACTGTTTTTT

D: TRBD1
size: NA
V: TRBV6-2/TRBV6-3
length: 15
J: TRBJ1-2
CDR3: CASSNPFNRGNGYTF
DNA: TGTGCCAGCAGTAACCCGTTCAACAGGGGCAATGGCTACACCTTC

D: TRBD2
size: NA
V: TRBV27
length: 14
J: TRBJ2-2
CDR3: CASSLAGDTGELFF
DNA: TGTGCCAGCAGTTTAGCGGGAGACACCGGGGAGCTGTTTTTT

D: TRBD2
size: NA
V: TRBV7-8
length: 16
J: TRBJ2-1
CDR3: CASSVRGLATSNEQFF
DNA: TGTGCCAGCAGCGTTCGGGGACTAGCAACTAGCAATGAGCAGTTCTTC

D: TRBD1
size: NA
V: TRBV6-6
length: 16
J: TRBJ1-3
CDR3: CASSFVTGVSGNTIYF
DNA: TGTGCCAGCAGTTTTGTGACAGGGGTTTCTGGAAACACCATATATTTT

D: TRBD1
size: once
V: TRBV5-4
length: 14
J: TRBJ1-6
CDR3: CASRGGQGGSPLHF
DNA: TGTGCCAGCAGAGGGGGACAGGGGGGTTCACCCCTCCACTTT

D: NA
size: NA
V: TRBV30
length: 11
J: TRBJ1-2
CDR3: CAWNPGYGYTF
DNA: TGTGCCTGGAACCCGGGGTATGGCTACACCTTC

D: TRBD1
size: once
V: TRBV5-1
length: 16
J: TRBJ1-1
CDR3: CASSGGTGGSNTEAFF
DNA: TGCGCCAGCAGCGGCGGGACAGGGGGCTCGAACACTGAAGCTTTCTTT

D: NA
size: NA
V: TRBV4-1
length: 13
J: TRBJ2-2
CDR3: CASSLGVTGELFF
DNA: TGCGCCAGCAGCTTGGGAGTCACCGGGGAGCTGTTTTTT

D: TRBD1
size: NA
V: TRBV24-1
length: 16
J: TRBJ2-3
CDR3: CATSGTGWVQTDTQYF
DNA: TGTGCCACCAGTGGGACAGGTTGGGTGCAGACAGATACGCAGTATTTT

D: NA
size: NA
V: TRBV4-1
length: 14
J: TRBJ1-2
CDR3: CASSREQETYGYTF
DNA: TGCGCCAGCAGCCGGGAACAGGAAACCTATGGCTACACCTTC

D: NA
size: NA
V: TRBV6-5
length: 15
J: TRBJ1-6
CDR3: CASSYELTNKSPLHF
DNA: TGTGCCAGCAGTTACGAACTCACGAATAAGTCACCCCTCCACTTT

D: TRBD1
size: NA
V: TRBV10-3
length: 14
J: TRBJ1-5
CDR3: CAISGGQGGQPQHF
DNA: TGTGCCATCAGTGGGGGACAGGGTGGACAGCCCCAGCATTTT

D: TRBD1
size: NA
V: TRBV5-1
length: 16
J: TRBJ2-2
CDR3: CASSLGQGSNTGELFF
DNA: TGCGCCAGCAGCTTGGGACAGGGATCGAACACCGGGGAGCTGTTTTTT

D: NA
size: NA
V: TRBV12-3/TRBV12-4
length: 12
J: TRBJ1-1
CDR3: CASSGGVAEAFF
DNA: TGTGCCAGCAGTGGGGGGGTAGCTGAAGCTTTCTTT

D: TRBD1
size: NA
V: TRBV9
length: 16
J: TRBJ1-3
CDR3: CASSVNRGSSGNTIYF
DNA: TGTGCCAGCAGCGTAAACAGGGGCAGCTCTGGAAACACCATATATTTT

D: TRBD1
size: NA
V: TRBV7-9
length: 13
J: TRBJ1-1
CDR3: CASRADRDTEAFF
DNA: TGTGCCAGCAGGGCGGACAGGGACACTGAAGCTTTCTTT